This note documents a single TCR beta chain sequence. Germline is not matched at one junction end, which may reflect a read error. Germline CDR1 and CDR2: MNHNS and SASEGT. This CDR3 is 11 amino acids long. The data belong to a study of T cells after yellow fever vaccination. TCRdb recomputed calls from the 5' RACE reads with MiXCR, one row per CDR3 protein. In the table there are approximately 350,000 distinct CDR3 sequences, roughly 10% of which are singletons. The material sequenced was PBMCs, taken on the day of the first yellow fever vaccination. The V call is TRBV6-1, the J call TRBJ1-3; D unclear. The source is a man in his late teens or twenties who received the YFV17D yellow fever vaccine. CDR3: CASSSGPTEGF. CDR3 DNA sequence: TGTGCCAGCAGCTCGGGCCCAACCGAGGGTTTT.